Below are 24 T cell receptor beta chains sequenced from a single sample in a study of identical twins. TCRdb passed the 5' RACE reads through MiXCR, listing each CDR3 protein once. The data hold 410,000 or so distinct CDR3 sequences, with about 18% observed a single time. Sequenced input: naive T cells sorted from blood. Receptor source: a man in his fifties in good health.

This rearrangement joins TRBV6-5 to TRBJ2-2; TRBD2 aligns across 9 bases. Germline V gene lookup returns CDR1 MNHEY and CDR2 SVGAGI. The CDR3 sequence is 18 residues long. Losses at the gene ends were 0 bases for V and 2 bases for J; bases not matched to a gene: 7. CDR3 sequence: CASSYSTGTSQNTGELFF. The CDR3, as DNA: TGTGCCAGCAGTTACTCGACAGGGACTAGCCAAAACACCGGGGAGCTGTTTTTT.

This clonotype has only a few counts. V and J are TRBV5-1 and TRBJ1-5, with D perhaps matching TRBD1 (5 bases). CDR3 length equals 13 residues. Germline V CDR1 and CDR2: SGHRS, YFSETQ. Trimming pared 0 bases from V and 9 bases from J, leaving 10 bases between. As DNA, the CDR3 is TGCGCCAGCAGCTTGGTGGGGGAAGGGCCCCAGCATTTT. Translated: CASSLVGEGPQHF.

This clonotype occurred a few times. V and J are TRBV20-1 and TRBJ2-7; D is tentatively TRBD1 or TRBD2 (5 bases each). Germline loops: CDR1 DFQATT, CDR2 SNEGSKA (reference sequence). V shed 5 bases and J shed 3 bases, with 17 bases lying between them. There are 14 residues in the CDR3. The CDR3 DNA reads TGCAGTGCTGAGGTCCCGGGACGGAACTACGAGCAGTACTTC. Translating it yields CSAEVPGRNYEQYF.

The V gene is TRBV2, the J gene TRBJ2-7; no clear D. V shed 7 bases and J shed 0 bases, with 13 bases lying between them. Germline V CDR1 and CDR2: SNHLY, FYNNEI. The CDR3 consists of 14 residues. The DNA of the CDR3 is TGTGCCAGCACCACGGCGGTGAGCTCCTACGAGCAGTACTTC. Amino acid sequence: CASTTAVSSYEQYF.

This clonotype was seen more than once but under ten times. The chain joins TRBV27 to TRBJ2-1, with unresolved D. Germline V gene lookup returns CDR1 MNHEY and CDR2 SMNVEV (reference sequence). The CDR3 has 11 amino acids. V dropped 6 bases and J dropped 8 bases, with 8 bases sitting between them. The CDR3 protein is CASRGSYEQFF. CDR3 DNA: TGTGCCAGCAGGGGGTCTTATGAGCAGTTCTTC.

This clonotype was counted between two and nine times. The genes are TRBV7-9 and TRBJ2-1; D is possibly TRBD1 (5 bases). Trimming removed 0 bases from V and 3 bases from J, with 12 bases in between. The CDR3 runs to 16 residues. Looked up from germline, CDR1 is SEHNR and CDR2 is FQNEAQ (reference sequence). The CDR3 reads CASSLAYQGSYNEQFF. In DNA form, the CDR3 reads TGTGCCAGCAGCTTAGCGTATCAGGGAAGCTACAATGAGCAGTTCTTC.

The table lists this clonotype with a few counts. The rearrangement joins TRBV20-1 to TRBJ1-1, with D maybe TRBD1 (6 bases). Trimming took 5 bases from V and 1 from J, leaving 14 bases between them. Per germline, CDR1 DFQATT and CDR2 SNEGSKA (reference sequence). The CDR3 has 14 residues. The CDR3: CSAAPGHSNTEAFF. The CDR3 nucleotides read TGCAGTGCTGCACCGGGACACTCGAACACTGAAGCTTTCTTT.

V and J are TRBV30 and TRBJ1-1, with a tentative D call TRBD1 (5 bases). This CDR3 region has 14 residues. V was trimmed by 3 bases and J by 6 bases, leaving 17 bases between them. Germline assignment: CDR1 GTSNPN and CDR2 SVGIG (reference sequence). The CDR3 loop reads CAWRSMGPIPEAFF. CDR3 DNA: TGTGCCTGGAGGTCCATGGGGCCGATCCCTGAAGCTTTCTTT.

This clonotype was observed at least ten times. This chain links TRBV19 with TRBJ2-1; D is undetermined. The CDR3 is 14 amino acids. The V gene's germline CDR1 is LNHDA and CDR2 SQIVND (reference sequence). With 3 bases removed from V and 7 bases from J, the gap between germline ends came to 13 bases. The CDR3 DNA is TGTGCCAGTAGTATCGTTGGTGTTTCAAATGAGCAGTTCTTC. Translated: CASSIVGVSNEQFF.

The rearrangement joins TRBV4-1 to TRBJ1-1; a possible D gene is TRBD1 (6 bases). The germline V and J ends were trimmed by 0 bases and 10 bases, with 12 bases remaining between them. This CDR3 spans 13 amino acids. Germline V gene sequence: CDR1 MGHRA, CDR2 YSYEKL. The CDR3 reads CASSQDRQGRAFF. CDR3 coding DNA: TGCGCCAGCAGCCAAGATCGGCAGGGGAGAGCTTTCTTT.

This clonotype was seen only a few times. The V call is TRBV11-1, the J call TRBJ2-2; a possible D gene is TRBD2 (6 bases). The germline V gene encodes CDR1 SGHAT and CDR2 FQDESV (reference sequence). Trimming stripped 3 bases from V and 3 bases from J, with 17 bases between. CDR3 length: 17 residues. CDR3 nucleotides: TGTGCCAGCAGCTTCCTGTCCCGCGGGGAGGACACCGGGGAGCTGTTTTTT. Translating gives CASSFLSRGEDTGELFF.

The V gene is TRBV9, the J gene TRBJ1-1, with D uncertain. The ends were cut back, 2 bases at V and 6 bases at J, with 14 bases in the middle. The CDR3 consists of 14 residues. Germline lookup yields CDR1 SGDLS and CDR2 YYNGEE. In nucleotides, the CDR3 is TGTGCCAGCAGCGTCGGAGGTAAGGACCCTGAAGCTTTCTTT. This sequence encodes CASSVGGKDPEAFF.

The rearrangement links TRBV15 to TRBJ2-2, with 8 bases that match TRBD2. The V segment lost 4 bases and the J segment 6 bases; nucleotides outside the gene matches: 10. Germline-derived CDR1 and CDR2 are LNHNV and YYDKDF (reference sequence). CDR3 length equals 16 residues. CDR3: CATSTRGGLRAGELFF. In DNA, the CDR3 is TGTGCCACCAGCACCCGGGGGGGCCTGAGGGCCGGGGAGCTGTTTTTT.

This rearrangement joins TRBV5-5 to TRBJ1-1; the D gene is possibly TRBD1 (6 bases). This CDR3 is 15 amino acids long. V was trimmed by 4 bases and J by 3 bases, leaving 16 bases between them. Germline CDR1 is SGHKS and CDR2 is YYEKEE (reference sequence). The CDR3 reads CASSPGQLRHTEAFF. CDR3 coding DNA: TGTGCCAGCAGCCCCGGACAGCTGAGGCACACTGAAGCTTTCTTT.

This clonotype showed up just a few times. The chain has TRBV5-4 and TRBJ2-2; 8 nucleotides align to TRBD1. Germline V lookup: CDR1 SGHNT, CDR2 YYREEE (reference sequence). The junction had 6 bases not matched to a gene; V was cut back by 2 bases and J by 0 bases. The CDR3 loop spans 17 amino acids. The CDR3 sequence: CASSFDRGGPNTGELFF. The CDR3 DNA reads TGTGCCAGCAGCTTCGACAGGGGTGGTCCGAACACCGGGGAGCTGTTTTTT.

This clonotype has at least ten counts. This chain links TRBV6-5 with TRBJ1-5; TRBD1 aligns across 7 bases. Germline CDR1 and CDR2: MNHEY and SVGAGI. The CDR3 extends over 15 amino acids. With V trimmed by 2 bases and J by 6 bases, 7 bases remained unmatched. CDR3: CASSYPPGQSQPQHF. In nucleotides, the CDR3 is TGTGCCAGCAGTTACCCTCCGGGACAGAGTCAGCCCCAGCATTTT.

This clonotype was seen repeatedly, ten times or more. The chain employs TRBV6-2 or TRBV6-3 and TRBJ2-5; D gene ambiguous. V was cut by 6 bases and J by 0 bases, with 8 bases left in between. This CDR3 is built from 13 residues. Germline V gives CDR1 MNHEY, CDR2 SVGEGT. In DNA form, the CDR3 reads TGTGCCAGCAGCTCCCATAACCAAGAGACCCAGTACTTC. It yields the protein CASSSHNQETQYF.

This clonotype has just a few counts. In DNA form, the CDR3 reads TGTGCCACCCGGGACCCCTCGAACACCGGGGAGCTGTTTTTT. It specifies CATRDPSNTGELFF. This rearrangement joins TRBV24-1 to TRBJ2-2; D tentatively reads TRBD1 or TRBD2 (5 bases each). Looked up from germline, CDR1 is KGHDR and CDR2 is SFDVKD. The CDR3 has 14 amino acids. V was pared by 9 bases and J by 0 bases, with 10 bases between.

This clonotype was observed at least ten times. The chain recombines TRBV14 with TRBJ1-6; tentative D call: TRBD1 (6 bases). V was shortened by 0 bases and J by 7 bases, with 7 bases between the two germline ends. Germline V gene data show CDR1 as SGHDN and CDR2 as FVKESK. The CDR3 spans 14 residues. CDR3 residues: CASSQDRGNSPLHF. The CDR3 nucleotides are TGTGCCAGCAGCCAAGACAGGGGAAATTCACCCCTCCACTTT.

This clonotype came up many times. J is TRBJ2-3 and V is TRBV5-1, with 8 bases lining up with TRBD1. CDR3 size: 20 residues. Per germline, CDR1 SGHRS and CDR2 YFSETQ. Trimming cost V 4 bases and J 5 bases; bases outside gene matches: 24. CDR3 coding DNA: TGCGCCAGCAGCCAAGAACCCCTTGGACAGGGCCACAAAGGGGGAGATACGCAGTATTTT. It codes for CASSQEPLGQGHKGGDTQYF.

This clonotype was found many times. The chain joins TRBV7-2 to TRBJ2-3, with TRBD1 as a possible D gene (5 bases). V lost 0 bases, J lost 0 bases, and 10 bases lay in between. This CDR3 has 16 amino acids. Germline lookup yields CDR1 SGHTA and CDR2 FQGNSA. CDR3 sequence reads: CASSLAPGASTDTQYF. The CDR3 region has the DNA TGTGCCAGCAGCTTAGCCCCTGGGGCAAGCACAGATACGCAGTATTTT.

The chain recombines TRBV28 with TRBJ1-6, with no clear D. The CDR3 loop spans 16 amino acids. V lost 8 bases and J lost 2, with 16 bases in between. Germline V CDR1 and CDR2: MDHEN, SYDVKM. The CDR3 sequence is CASFPWDKAYNSPLHF. In nucleotides, the CDR3 is TGTGCCAGCTTCCCATGGGATAAGGCCTATAATTCACCCCTCCACTTT.

This clonotype was detected many times. The J gene is TRBJ2-1, the V gene TRBV20-1; D call uncertain. Germline V gene data show CDR1 as DFQATT and CDR2 as SNEGSKA (reference sequence). The CDR3 sequence is 12 residues long. Between the trimmed V and J ends, which lost 0 bases and 10 bases, there was a span of 10 bases. The CDR3 region has the DNA TGCAGTGCTAGAGATCTGGGGATGGAGCAGTTCTTC. Amino acids: CSARDLGMEQFF.

Only one count was recorded for this clonotype. V is TRBV11-2 and J is TRBJ2-1, with 7 nucleotides matching TRBD1. V lost 5 bases to trimming and J lost 2 bases; unmatched junction nucleotides: 9. Germline CDR1 reads SGHAT; CDR2 reads FQNNGV. The CDR3 consists of 16 residues. The CDR3 spells CASSLYRGATYNEQFF. CDR3 in DNA: TGTGCCAGCAGCCTATACAGGGGAGCTACCTACAATGAGCAGTTCTTC.